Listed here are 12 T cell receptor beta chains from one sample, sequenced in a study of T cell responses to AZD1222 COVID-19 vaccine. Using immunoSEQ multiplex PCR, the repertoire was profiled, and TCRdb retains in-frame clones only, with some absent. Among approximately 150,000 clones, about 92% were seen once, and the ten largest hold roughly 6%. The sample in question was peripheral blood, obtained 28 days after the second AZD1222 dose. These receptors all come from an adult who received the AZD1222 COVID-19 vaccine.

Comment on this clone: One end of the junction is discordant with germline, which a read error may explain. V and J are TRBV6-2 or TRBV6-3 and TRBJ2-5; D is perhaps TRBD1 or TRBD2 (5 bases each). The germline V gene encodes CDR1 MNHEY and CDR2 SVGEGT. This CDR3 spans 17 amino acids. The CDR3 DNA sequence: TGTGCCAGCAGCTACTATTCCGCTGGGACGAGAAGAGAGACCCAGTACTTC. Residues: CASSYYSAGTRRETQYF.

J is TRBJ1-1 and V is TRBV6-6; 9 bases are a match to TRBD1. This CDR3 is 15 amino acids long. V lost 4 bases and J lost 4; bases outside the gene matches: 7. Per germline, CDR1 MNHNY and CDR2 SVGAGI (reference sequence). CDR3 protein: CASSSTQGAGTEAFF. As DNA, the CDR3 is TGTGCCAGCAGTTCGACACAGGGGGCAGGCACTGAAGCTTTCTTT.

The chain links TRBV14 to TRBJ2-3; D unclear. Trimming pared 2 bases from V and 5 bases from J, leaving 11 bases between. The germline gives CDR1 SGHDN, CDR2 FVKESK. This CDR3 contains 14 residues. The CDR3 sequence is CASSQWQAQDTQYF. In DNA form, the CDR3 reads TGTGCCAGCAGCCAATGGCAAGCACAAGATACGCAGTATTTT.

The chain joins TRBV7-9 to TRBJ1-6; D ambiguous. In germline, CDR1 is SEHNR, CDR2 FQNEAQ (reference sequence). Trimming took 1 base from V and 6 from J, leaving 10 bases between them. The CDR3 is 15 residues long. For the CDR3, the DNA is TGTGCCAGCAGCTTAGGCCCGGGTTCTAATTCACCCCTCCACTTT. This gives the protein CASSLGPGSNSPLHF.

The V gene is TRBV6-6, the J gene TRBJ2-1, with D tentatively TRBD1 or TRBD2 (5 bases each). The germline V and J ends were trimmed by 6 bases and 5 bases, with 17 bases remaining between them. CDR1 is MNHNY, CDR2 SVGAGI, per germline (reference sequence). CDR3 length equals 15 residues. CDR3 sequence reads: CASRLTGPGNNEQFF. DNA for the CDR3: TGTGCCAGCAGGCTAACGGGACCCGGGAACAATGAGCAGTTCTTC.

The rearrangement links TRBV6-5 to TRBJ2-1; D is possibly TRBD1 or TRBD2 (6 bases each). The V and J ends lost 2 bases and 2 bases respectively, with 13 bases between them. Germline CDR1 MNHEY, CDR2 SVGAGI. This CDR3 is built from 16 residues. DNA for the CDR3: TGTGCCAGCAGTTACGGCGGGACACAGACCTACAATGAGCAGTTCTTC. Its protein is CASSYGGTQTYNEQFF.

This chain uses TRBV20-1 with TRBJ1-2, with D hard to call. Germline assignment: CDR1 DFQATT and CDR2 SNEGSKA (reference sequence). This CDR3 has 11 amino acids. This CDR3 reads CRGPERAGYTF. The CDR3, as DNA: TGCAGGGGTCCAGAGAGGGCTGGCTACACCTTC.

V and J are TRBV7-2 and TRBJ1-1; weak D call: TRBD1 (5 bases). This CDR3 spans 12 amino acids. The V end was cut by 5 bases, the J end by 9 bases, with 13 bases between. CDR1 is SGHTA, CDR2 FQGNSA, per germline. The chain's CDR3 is CASSPGRDQAFF. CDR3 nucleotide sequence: TGTGCCAGCAGCCCGGGGAGGGACCAAGCTTTCTTT.

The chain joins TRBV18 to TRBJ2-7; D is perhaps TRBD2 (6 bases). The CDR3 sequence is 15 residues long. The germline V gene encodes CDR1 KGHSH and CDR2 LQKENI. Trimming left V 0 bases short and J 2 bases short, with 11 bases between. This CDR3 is CASSPPGLDAYEQYF. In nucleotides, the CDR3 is TGTGCCAGCTCACCACCGGGACTGGACGCCTACGAGCAGTACTTC.

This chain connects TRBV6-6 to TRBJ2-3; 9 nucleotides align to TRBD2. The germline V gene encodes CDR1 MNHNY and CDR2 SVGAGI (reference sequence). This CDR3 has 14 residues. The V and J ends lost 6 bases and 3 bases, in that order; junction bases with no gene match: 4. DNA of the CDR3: TGTGCCAGCAGCCTTAGCGGGGGAACAGATACGCAGTATTTT. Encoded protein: CASSLSGGTDTQYF.

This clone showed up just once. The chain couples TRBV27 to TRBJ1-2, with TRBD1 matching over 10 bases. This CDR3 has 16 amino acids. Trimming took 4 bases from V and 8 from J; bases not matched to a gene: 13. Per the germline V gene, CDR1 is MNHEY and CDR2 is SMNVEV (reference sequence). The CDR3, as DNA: TGTGCCAGCAGTTCAATCACAACGGGACAGGGGCGAGGCTACACCTTC. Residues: CASSSITTGQGRGYTF.

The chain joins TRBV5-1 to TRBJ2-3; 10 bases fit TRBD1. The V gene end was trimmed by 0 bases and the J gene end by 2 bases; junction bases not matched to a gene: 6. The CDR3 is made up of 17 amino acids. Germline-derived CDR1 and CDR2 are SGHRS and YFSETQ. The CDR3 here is CASSLVRGTGVTDTQYF. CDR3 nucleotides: TGCGCCAGCAGCTTGGTAAGAGGGACAGGGGTCACAGATACGCAGTATTTT.